This section outlines one T cell receptor (beta chain) sequence together with its context. Antigen unknown. At one end the junction does not follow the germline gene, possibly because of a read error. The source of the sample is a study of blood T cells in healthy people across ages. Germline loops: CDR1 SEHNR, CDR2 FQNEAQ (reference sequence). The CDR3 is made up of 14 amino acids. Study observations and caveats: No one knew whether donors had CMV, which possibly confounded expanded clonotype changes.

A second about 7 to 11 cycle PCR used barcoded and J-beta primers. MiXCR, applied by TCRdb to the 5' RACE reads, yields one record per CDR3 protein. The table lists more than 600,000 distinct CDR3 sequences, approximately 25% of them singletons, with more than 8% in the top ten. This sample was also put to use in a study of T cells of mothers and their children. As that report states: Reverse transcription into cDNA received all extracted RNA, at around 1.4 ug per 15 ul. Related pairs of mothers and children showed slightly higher, non-significant overlap versus unrelated pairs. The authors found no persistent microchimeric T cell clones.

The clonotype comes from a boy aged 10-17 years in good health. The sequenced sample consisted of blood. The chain employs TRBV7-9 and TRBJ1-1; D is unresolved. The CDR3 DNA reads as TGTGCCTGCAGCTTAGGCCTGATGAACACTGAAGCTTTCTTT. Amino acids: CACSLGLMNTEAFF.